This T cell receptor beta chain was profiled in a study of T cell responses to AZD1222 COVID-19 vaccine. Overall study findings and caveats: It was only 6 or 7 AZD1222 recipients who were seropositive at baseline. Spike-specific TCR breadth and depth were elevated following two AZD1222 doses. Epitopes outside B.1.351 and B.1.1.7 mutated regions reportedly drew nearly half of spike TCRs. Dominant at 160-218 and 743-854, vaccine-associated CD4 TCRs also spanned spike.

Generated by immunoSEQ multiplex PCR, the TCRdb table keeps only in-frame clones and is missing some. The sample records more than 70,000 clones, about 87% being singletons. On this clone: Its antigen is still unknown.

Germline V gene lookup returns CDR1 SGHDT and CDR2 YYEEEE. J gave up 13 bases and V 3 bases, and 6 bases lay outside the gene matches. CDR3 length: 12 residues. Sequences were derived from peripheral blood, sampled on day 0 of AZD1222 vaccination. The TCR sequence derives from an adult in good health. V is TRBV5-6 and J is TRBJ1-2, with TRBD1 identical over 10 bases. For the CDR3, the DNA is TGTGCCAGCAGCTGGCGGACAGGGGGAGGCACCTTC. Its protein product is CASSWRTGGGTF.